What follows are 26 T cell receptor beta chains derived from one specimen sequenced in a study of blood T cell repertoires in COVID-19. Profiled with immunoSEQ multiplex PCR; TCRdb holds only in-frame clones, not every one. This table has fewer than 300,000 clones, 88% appearing once. Sequenced sample: PBMCs or T cells enriched from blood (not recorded which). Receptors were obtained from a woman aged 40 to 50 with acute COVID-19.

The gene calls are TRBV6-5 and TRBJ2-2, with 10 bases aligning to TRBD2. CDR3 length equals 15 residues. V lost 0 bases and J lost 5; bases outside the gene matches: 0. Germline CDR1 reads MNHEY; CDR2 reads SVGAGI. The CDR3 DNA is TGTGCCAGCAGTTACTCTAGCGGGAGGACCGGGGAGCTGTTTTTT. This encodes CASSYSSGRTGELFF.

The V gene is TRBV14, the J gene TRBJ2-5; tentative D call: TRBD1 (5 bases). CDR1 is SGHDN, CDR2 FVKESK, per germline. The CDR3 is 14 residues long. The germline V and J ends were trimmed by 1 base and 5 bases, with 11 bases remaining between them. The CDR3 region is CASSQAWGRETQYF. CDR3 DNA sequence: TGTGCCAGCAGCCAAGCCTGGGGCCGGGAGACCCAGTACTTC.

V is TRBV10-3 and J is TRBJ2-7; D is perhaps TRBD2 (6 bases). CDR1 ENHRY and CDR2 SYGVKD come from the germline V gene. V lost 10 bases and J lost 1, with 17 bases in between. This CDR3 has 14 amino acids. The CDR3 here is CATQRSGLSYEQYV. CDR3 DNA sequence: TGTGCCACACAAAGATCGGGACTTTCCTACGAGCAGTACGTC.

This clone was seen just once. The V gene is TRBV7-3, the J gene TRBJ2-3, with 7 bases fitting TRBD2. The length of the CDR3 is 15 residues. Per germline, CDR1 SGHTA and CDR2 FQGTGA. V dropped 4 bases and J dropped 1; count of bases not matched to a gene: 5. Here the CDR3 reads CASSYRAGGTDTQYF. The CDR3 coding sequence is TGTGCCAGCAGCTATCGGGCGGGAGGCACAGATACGCAGTATTTT.

The CDR3 sequence is CAIRDSEDYGYTF. Here the CDR3 DNA reads TGTGCCATCAGGGACAGTGAGGACTATGGCTACACCTTC. The chain combines TRBV10-3 with TRBJ1-2; D might be TRBD1 (6 bases). The V and J ends lost 6 bases and 3 bases respectively, with 11 bases between them. This CDR3 spans 13 amino acids. Per the germline V gene, CDR1 is ENHRY and CDR2 is SYGVKD.

The V gene is TRBV10-1, the J gene TRBJ1-6; unclear D gene. From germline, CDR1 is WNHNN and CDR2 SYGVQD (reference sequence). There are 12 residues in the CDR3. Trimming cost V 7 bases and J 11 bases, with 12 bases left between them. DNA for the CDR3: TGCGCCAGCACCTGGCCAGAGGCACCCCTCCACTTT. This encodes CASTWPEAPLHF.

The chain couples TRBV7-9 to TRBJ1-2; 7 nucleotides agree with TRBD1. Germline loops: CDR1 SEHNR, CDR2 FQNEAQ (reference sequence). This CDR3 is built from 16 residues. V shed 1 base, J shed 4 bases, and the junction held 9 bases outside the gene matches. The CDR3 DNA sequence: TGTGCCAGCAGCTTAGACTCGACAGGGTGGTCCTATGGCTACACCTTC. Translated: CASSLDSTGWSYGYTF. The full variable domain, in which reference TRBV7-9 and TRBJ1-2 provide the parts outside the CDR3, is DTGVSQNPRHKITKRGQNVTFRCDPISEHNRLYWYRQTLGQGPEFLTYFQNEAQLEKSRLLSDRFSAERPKGSFSTLEIQRTEQGDSAMYLCASSLDSTGWSYGYTFGSGTRLTVV.

The chain carries TRBV9 and TRBJ2-5, with TRBD2 matching 11 bases. The germline CDR1 and CDR2 sequences are SGDLS and YYNGEE. Losses at the gene ends were 0 bases for V and 5 bases for J; bases not matched to a gene: 12. The length of the CDR3 is 18 residues. The CDR3 bases are TGTGCCAGCAGCGTAGGACTCCCGGGACTAGCGGCCCTGGAGACCCAGTACTTC. Translating it yields CASSVGLPGLAALETQYF.

The V call is TRBV18, the J call TRBJ2-5, with 7 nucleotides matching TRBD1. V shed 4 bases and J 0 bases; nucleotides not matched to a gene: 2. The CDR3 extends over 14 amino acids. Germline CDR1 KGHSH, CDR2 LQKENI. Here the CDR3 reads CASSRGGNQETQYF. The CDR3 nucleotides are TGTGCCAGCTCACGAGGGGGCAACCAAGAGACCCAGTACTTC.

This chain uses TRBV28 with TRBJ1-5; D unresolved. This CDR3 spans 14 amino acids. V dropped 6 bases and J dropped 4 bases, with 13 bases sitting between them. The germline V gene has CDR1 MDHEN and CDR2 SYDVKM. CDR3 protein: CASSKQFVNQPQHF. The CDR3 nucleotides are TGTGCCAGCAGCAAACAGTTCGTTAATCAGCCCCAGCATTTT.

The chain carries TRBV27 and TRBJ1-2, with D tentatively TRBD1 (5 bases). The V and J ends lost 7 bases and 5 bases respectively, with 8 bases between them. The CDR3 has 11 amino acids. Germline V CDR1 and CDR2: MNHEY, SMNVEV (reference sequence). CDR3 nucleotides: TGTGCCAGCACCGGGGGATATGGCTACACCTTC. Its protein product is CASTGGYGYTF.

V is TRBV19 and J is TRBJ1-5; TRBD1 matches at 8 bases. This CDR3 comprises 13 residues. From germline, CDR1 is LNHDA and CDR2 SQIVND (reference sequence). The junction had 6 bases not matched to a gene; V was cut back by 7 bases and J by 7 bases. This chain's CDR3 is CASIPRQGQPQHF. The CDR3 DNA reads as TGTGCCAGTATTCCAAGACAGGGGCAGCCCCAGCATTTT.

This clone was picked up one time. The chain recombines TRBV2 with TRBJ1-1, with D possibly being TRBD1 (5 bases). This CDR3 spans 11 amino acids. With 10 bases removed from V and 1 base from J, the gap between germline ends came to 7 bases. Germline V gene sequence: CDR1 SNHLY, CDR2 FYNNEI. In DNA, the CDR3 is TGTGCCACTCAGGGGAACACTGAAGCTTTCTTT. This gives the protein CATQGNTEAFF.

V is TRBV28 and J is TRBJ2-1; 7 bases line up with TRBD2. Trimming cost V 6 bases and J 10 bases; bases outside gene matches: 15. The CDR3 length is 15 residues. Germline V lookup: CDR1 MDHEN, CDR2 SYDVKM. The CDR3 sequence: CASRGGTAQASEQFF. The DNA of the CDR3 is TGTGCCAGCAGGGGGGGGACCGCACAGGCAAGCGAGCAGTTCTTC.

This chain uses TRBV6-2 or TRBV6-3 with TRBJ2-3, with D perhaps matching TRBD1 (5 bases). The CDR3 is 17 residues long. Trimming left V 0 bases short and J 1 base short, with 14 bases between. Germline V gene data show CDR1 as MNHEY and CDR2 as SVGEGT. The CDR3 coding sequence is TGTGCCAGCAGTTACTCCCCCGTACGCAGGGGCACAGATACGCAGTATTTT. Its translation is CASSYSPVRRGTDTQYF.

This sequence joins TRBV19 and TRBJ1-5; D gene unclear. Trimming stripped 6 bases from V and 0 bases from J, with 12 bases between. Germline V CDR1 and CDR2: LNHDA, SQIVND (reference sequence). This CDR3 spans 15 amino acids. The CDR3 sequence: CASSLEDYSNQPQHF. As DNA, the CDR3 is TGTGCCAGTAGCCTGGAGGATTATAGCAATCAGCCCCAGCATTTT.

In the case of this clone: Within the sample, other DNA sequences also encode this same CDR3. This sequence joins TRBV20-1 and TRBJ1-5; D unclear. The ends were cut back, 3 bases at V and 0 bases at J, with 9 bases in the middle. The CDR3 totals 14 residues. The V gene's germline CDR1 is DFQATT and CDR2 SNEGSKA (reference sequence). The CDR3 nucleotides are TGCAGTGCTAGTAGAGGACTTAGCAATCAGCCCCAGCATTTT. It yields the protein CSASRGLSNQPQHF.

This chain uses TRBV4-1 with TRBJ2-7, with a tentative D call TRBD1 (5 bases). The CDR3 spans 16 residues. V was shortened by 2 bases and J by 6 bases, with 20 bases between the two germline ends. Germline V CDR1 and CDR2: MGHRA, YSYEKL. The CDR3 coding sequence is TGCGCCAGCAGCCAACAAACAGGCCCTCTCCCCCGCGAGCAGTACTTC. The encoded protein is CASSQQTGPLPREQYF.

This chain joins TRBV5-3 and TRBJ2-4; D uncertain. TRBV5-3 has ORF status, its function being uncertain. The CDR3 is 16 residues long. Deletions cut 4 bases from V and 0 bases from J, with 14 bases between. This CDR3 reads CARSPPDQAAKNIQYF. The DNA of the CDR3 is TGTGCCAGAAGCCCGCCAGATCAGGCAGCCAAAAACATTCAGTACTTC.

The chain employs TRBV6-1 and TRBJ2-7, with a possible D match to TRBD1 (5 bases). The germline V gene encodes CDR1 MNHNS and CDR2 SASEGT. V was pared by 3 bases and J by 4 bases, with 10 bases between. The CDR3 covers 13 residues. CDR3 loop: CASSDRQFYEQYF. DNA of the CDR3: TGTGCCAGCAGTGATCGACAGTTTTACGAGCAGTACTTC.

The rearrangement joins TRBV7-6 to TRBJ2-7; 16 bases fit TRBD2. This CDR3 spans 16 amino acids. Germline V lookup: CDR1 SGHVS, CDR2 FNYEAQ. J gave up 6 bases and V 8 bases, and 10 bases lay outside the gene matches. CDR3 DNA: TGTGCCAGCTCCCCGGGACTAGCGGGAGGGCCAATCGAGCAGTACTTC. This codes for CASSPGLAGGPIEQYF.

This chain links TRBV18 with TRBJ2-1; D possibly corresponds to TRBD2 (6 bases). V shed 2 bases and J shed 1 base, with 18 bases lying between them. Per germline, CDR1 KGHSH and CDR2 LQKENI. This CDR3 contains 18 residues. The CDR3 DNA sequence: TGTGCCAGCTCACCAATTAGCGGAACGACTGAGTCCTACAATGAGCAGTTCTTC. Amino acid sequence: CASSPISGTTESYNEQFF.

The chain joins TRBV4-1 to TRBJ1-2, with TRBD1 matching 7 bases. This CDR3 has 14 amino acids. CDR1 is MGHRA and CDR2 is YSYEKL in the germline V gene. The V gene end was trimmed by 1 base and the J gene end by 7 bases; junction bases not matched to a gene: 6. CDR3 loop: CASSQVEGARGYTF. Written as DNA, the CDR3 is TGCGCCAGCAGCCAAGTGGAGGGGGCTCGTGGCTACACCTTC.

Regarding this clone: Other DNA sequences in this sample translate to the same CDR3. The rearrangement joins TRBV6-2 or TRBV6-3 to TRBJ1-5; the match to TRBD1 covers 7 bases. The J segment lost 0 bases and the V segment lost 6 bases, leaving 2 bases of the junction unmatched. The CDR3 extends over 14 amino acids. In germline, CDR1 is MNHEY, CDR2 SVGEGT. CDR3 sequence (DNA): TGTGCCAGCAGCCGGGACAGTAGCAATCAGCCCCAGCATTTT. Protein product: CASSRDSSNQPQHF.

The J gene is TRBJ2-3, the V gene TRBV6-4; 7 bases are a match to TRBD2. The V gene end was trimmed by 8 bases and the J gene end by 2 bases; junction bases not matched to a gene: 4. This CDR3 comprises 13 residues. The germline gives CDR1 MRHNA, CDR2 SNTAGT. The CDR3 loop is CASSAGNTDTQYF. The CDR3 nucleotides are TGTGCCAGCTCAGCGGGAAACACAGATACGCAGTATTTT.

The CDR3 DNA is TGCAGTGCTAGTGGGGCTAGCGGGAGTGATGTAGATACGCAGTATTTT. Translating gives CSASGASGSDVDTQYF. V usage is TRBV20-1 and J usage is TRBJ2-3; 10 bases line up with TRBD2. The CDR3 totals 16 residues. Germline trimming cut 3 bases from V and 5 bases from J; bases unmatched to any gene: 11. Germline CDR1 is DFQATT and CDR2 is SNEGSKA (reference sequence).